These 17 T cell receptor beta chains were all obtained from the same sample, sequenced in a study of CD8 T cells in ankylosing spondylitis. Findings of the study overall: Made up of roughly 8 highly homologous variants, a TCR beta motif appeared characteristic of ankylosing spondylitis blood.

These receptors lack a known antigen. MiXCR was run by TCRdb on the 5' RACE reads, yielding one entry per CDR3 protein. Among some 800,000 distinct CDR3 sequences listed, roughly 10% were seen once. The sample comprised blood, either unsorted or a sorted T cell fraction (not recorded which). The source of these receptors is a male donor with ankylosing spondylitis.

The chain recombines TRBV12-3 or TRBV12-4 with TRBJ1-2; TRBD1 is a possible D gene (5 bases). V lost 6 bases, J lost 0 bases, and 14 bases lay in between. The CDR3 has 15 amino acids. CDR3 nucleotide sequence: TGTGCCAGCAGCTGGCCGGGGACCTCTAACTATGGCTACACCTTC. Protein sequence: CASSWPGTSNYGYTF.

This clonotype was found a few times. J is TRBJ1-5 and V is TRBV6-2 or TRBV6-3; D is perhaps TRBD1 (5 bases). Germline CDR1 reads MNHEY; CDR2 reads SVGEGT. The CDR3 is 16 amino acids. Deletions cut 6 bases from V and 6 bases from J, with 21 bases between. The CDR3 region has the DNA TGTGCCAGCAGCCAAGGGGAGACCGGGTCGAGTCAGCCCCAGCATTTT. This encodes CASSQGETGSSQPQHF.

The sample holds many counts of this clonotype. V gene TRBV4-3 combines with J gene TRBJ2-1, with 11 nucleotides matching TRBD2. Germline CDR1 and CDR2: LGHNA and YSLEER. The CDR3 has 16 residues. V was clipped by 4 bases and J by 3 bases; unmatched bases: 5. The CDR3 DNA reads TGCGCCAGCAGCCGACCACTAGCGGGGGTCTACAATGAGCAGTTCTTC. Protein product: CASSRPLAGVYNEQFF.

CDR3 sequence reads: CASSFRTGSETQYF. The CDR3 bases are TGTGCCAGCAGTTTCCGGACAGGGTCGGAGACCCAGTACTTC. V gene TRBV6-5 combines with J gene TRBJ2-5; TRBD1 matches at 8 bases. The germline V gene encodes CDR1 MNHEY and CDR2 SVGAGI. With V trimmed by 4 bases and J by 5 bases, 6 bases remained unmatched. The CDR3 extends over 14 amino acids.

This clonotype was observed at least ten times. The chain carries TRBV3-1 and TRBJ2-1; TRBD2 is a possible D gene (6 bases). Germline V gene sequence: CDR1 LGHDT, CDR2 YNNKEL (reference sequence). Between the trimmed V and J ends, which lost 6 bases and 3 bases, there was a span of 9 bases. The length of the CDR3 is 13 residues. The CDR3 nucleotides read TGTGCCAGCAGTCGCGGGGTCTACAATGAGCAGTTCTTC. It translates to CASSRGVYNEQFF.

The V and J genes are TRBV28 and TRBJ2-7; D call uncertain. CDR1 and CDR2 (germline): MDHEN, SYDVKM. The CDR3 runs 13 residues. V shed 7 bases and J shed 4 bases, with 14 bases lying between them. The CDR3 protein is CASIRQNPYEQYF. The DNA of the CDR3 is TGTGCCAGCATACGCCAGAACCCTTACGAGCAGTACTTC.

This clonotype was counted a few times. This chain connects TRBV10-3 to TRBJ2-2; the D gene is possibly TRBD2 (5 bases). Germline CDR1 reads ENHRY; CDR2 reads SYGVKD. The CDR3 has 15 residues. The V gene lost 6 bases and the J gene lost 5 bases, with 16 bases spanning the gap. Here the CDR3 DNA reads TGTGCCATCAGGAGAGGGCTAGCCGGAACCGGGGAGCTGTTTTTT. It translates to CAIRRGLAGTGELFF.

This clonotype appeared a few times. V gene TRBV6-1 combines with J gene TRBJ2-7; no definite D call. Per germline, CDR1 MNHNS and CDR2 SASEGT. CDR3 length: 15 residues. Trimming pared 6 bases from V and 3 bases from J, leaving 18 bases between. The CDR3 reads CASRMTTGRDYEQYF. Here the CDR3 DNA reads TGTGCCAGCAGGATGACGACTGGACGAGACTACGAGCAGTACTTC.

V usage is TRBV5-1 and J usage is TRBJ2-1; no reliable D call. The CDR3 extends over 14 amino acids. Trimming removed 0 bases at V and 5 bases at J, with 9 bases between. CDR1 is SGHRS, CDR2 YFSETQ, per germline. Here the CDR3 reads CASSLVGDDNEQFF. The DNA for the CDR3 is TGCGCCAGCAGCTTGGTCGGCGATGACAATGAGCAGTTCTTC.

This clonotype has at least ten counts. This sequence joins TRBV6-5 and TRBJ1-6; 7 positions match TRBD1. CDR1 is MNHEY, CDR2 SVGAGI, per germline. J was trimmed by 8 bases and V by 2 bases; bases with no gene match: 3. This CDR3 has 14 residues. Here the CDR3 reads CASSYDREDSPLHF. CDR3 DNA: TGTGCCAGCAGTTACGACAGGGAGGATTCACCCCTCCACTTT.

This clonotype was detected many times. CDR3 region: CASRISTEYGYTF. For the CDR3, the DNA is TGCGCCAGCAGGATATCGACAGAATATGGCTACACCTTC. The V call is TRBV5-1, the J call TRBJ1-2; the D gene is possibly TRBD1 (5 bases). Trimming took 5 bases from V and 5 from J, leaving 13 bases between them. CDR1 and CDR2 from the germline V gene are SGHRS and YFSETQ. The CDR3 extends over 13 amino acids. Full variable domain (rest looked up from reference TRBV5-1 and TRBJ1-2): KAGVTQTPRYLIKTRGQQVTLSCSPISGHRSVSWYQQTPGQGLQFLFEYFSETQRNKGNFPGRFSGRQFSNSRSEMNVSTLELGDSALYLCASRISTEYGYTFGSGTRLTVV.

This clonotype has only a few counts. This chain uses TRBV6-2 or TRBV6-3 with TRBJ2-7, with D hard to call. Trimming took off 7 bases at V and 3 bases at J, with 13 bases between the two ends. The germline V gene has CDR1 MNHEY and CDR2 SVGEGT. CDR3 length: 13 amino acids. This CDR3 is CASTDRVVYEQYF. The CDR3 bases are TGTGCCAGCACGGACCGTGTGGTCTACGAGCAGTACTTC.

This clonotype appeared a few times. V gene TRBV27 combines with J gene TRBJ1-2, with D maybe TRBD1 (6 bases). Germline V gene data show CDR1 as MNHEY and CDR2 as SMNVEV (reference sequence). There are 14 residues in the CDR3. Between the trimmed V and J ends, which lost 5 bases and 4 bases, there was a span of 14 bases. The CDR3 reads CASSPQGQGYGYTF. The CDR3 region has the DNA TGTGCCAGCAGTCCTCAGGGGCAGGGCTATGGCTACACCTTC.

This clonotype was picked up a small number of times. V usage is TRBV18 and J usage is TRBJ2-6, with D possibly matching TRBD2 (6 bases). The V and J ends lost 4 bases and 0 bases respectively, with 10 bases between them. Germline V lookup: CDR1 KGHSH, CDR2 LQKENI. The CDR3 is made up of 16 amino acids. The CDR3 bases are TGTGCCAGCTCACTAATGCGGGACTCTGGGGCCAACGTCCTGACTTTC. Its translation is CASSLMRDSGANVLTF.

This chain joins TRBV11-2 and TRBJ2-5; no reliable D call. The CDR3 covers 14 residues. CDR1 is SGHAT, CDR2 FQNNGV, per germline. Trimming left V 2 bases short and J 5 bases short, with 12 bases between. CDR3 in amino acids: CASSLRTLAETQYF. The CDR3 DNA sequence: TGTGCCAGCAGCTTAAGGACCCTCGCGGAGACCCAGTACTTC.

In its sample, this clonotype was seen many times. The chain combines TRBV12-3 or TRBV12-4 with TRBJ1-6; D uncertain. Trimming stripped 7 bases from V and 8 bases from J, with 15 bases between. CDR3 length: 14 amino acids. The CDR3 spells CASTVGGSHSPLHF. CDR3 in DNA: TGTGCCAGCACCGTGGGAGGGTCTCATTCACCCCTCCACTTT.

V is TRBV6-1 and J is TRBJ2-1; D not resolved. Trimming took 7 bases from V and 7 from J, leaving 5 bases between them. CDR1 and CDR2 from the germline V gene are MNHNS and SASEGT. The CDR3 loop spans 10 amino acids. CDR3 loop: CASMRNEQFF. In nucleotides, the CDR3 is TGTGCCAGCATGCGGAATGAGCAGTTCTTC.